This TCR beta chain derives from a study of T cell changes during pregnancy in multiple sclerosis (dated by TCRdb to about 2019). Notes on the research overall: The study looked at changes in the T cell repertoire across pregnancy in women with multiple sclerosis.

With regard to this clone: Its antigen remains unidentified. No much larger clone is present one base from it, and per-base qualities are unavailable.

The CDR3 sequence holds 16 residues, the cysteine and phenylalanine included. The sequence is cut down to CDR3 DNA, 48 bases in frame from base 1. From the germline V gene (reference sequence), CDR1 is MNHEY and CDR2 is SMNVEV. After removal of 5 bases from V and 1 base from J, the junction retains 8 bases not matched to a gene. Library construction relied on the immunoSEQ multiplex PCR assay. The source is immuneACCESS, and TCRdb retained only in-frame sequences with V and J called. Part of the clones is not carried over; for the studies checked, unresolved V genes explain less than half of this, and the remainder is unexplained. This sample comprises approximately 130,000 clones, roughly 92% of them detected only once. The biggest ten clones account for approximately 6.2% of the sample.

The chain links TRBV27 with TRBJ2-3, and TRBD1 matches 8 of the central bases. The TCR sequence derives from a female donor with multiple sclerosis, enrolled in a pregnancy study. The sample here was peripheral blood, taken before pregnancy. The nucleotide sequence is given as TGTGCCAGCAGTCATAGACAGGGGTTGGGCACAGATACGCAGTATTTT. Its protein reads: CASSHRQGLGTDTQYF.